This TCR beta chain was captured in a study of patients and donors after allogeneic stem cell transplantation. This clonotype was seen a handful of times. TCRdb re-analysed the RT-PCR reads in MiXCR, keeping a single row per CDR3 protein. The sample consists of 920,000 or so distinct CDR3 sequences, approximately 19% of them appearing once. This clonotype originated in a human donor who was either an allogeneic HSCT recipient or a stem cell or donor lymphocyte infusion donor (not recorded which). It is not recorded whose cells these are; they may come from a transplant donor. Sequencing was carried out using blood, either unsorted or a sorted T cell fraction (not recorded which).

The CDR3 loop is CASSLAPSGFYNEQFF. The CDR3 coding sequence is TGCGCCAGCAGCCTAGCTCCTAGCGGGTTCTACAATGAGCAGTTCTTC. V is TRBV5-1 and J is TRBJ2-1, with TRBD2 matching 8 bases. Germline V gene sequence: CDR1 SGHRS, CDR2 YFSETQ. The CDR3 has 16 amino acids. After removal of 4 bases from V and 3 bases from J, the junction contained 9 bases not matched to a gene. The full variable domain, in which reference TRBV5-1 and TRBJ2-1 provide the parts outside the CDR3, is KAGVTQTPRYLIKTRGQQVTLSCSPISGHRSVSWYQQTPGQGLQFLFEYFSETQRNKGNFPGRFSGRQFSNSRSEMNVSTLELGDSALYLCASSLAPSGFYNEQFFGPGTRLTVL.